The 3 T cell receptor beta chains below all came from one sample that was sequenced in a study of shared clonotypes between healthy human individuals. Some clones are missing from TCRdb's copy, which holds only in-frame ones; the method was immunoSEQ multiplex PCR. The sample holds 150,000 to 200,000 clones, approximately 92% seen once. The sequencing sample was made of naive CD4+ T cells sorted from blood. The subset: CD45RA+ positively selected. These receptors were collected from a woman aged 25 to 39 in good health.

This chain joins TRBV19 and TRBJ1-1; D is unresolved. V was pared by 5 bases and J by 5 bases, with 24 bases between. Germline values: CDR1 LNHDA, CDR2 SQIVND (reference sequence). The CDR3 contains 17 residues. For the CDR3, the DNA is TGTGCCAGTAGTCCCTCGAGACACTCCCCCCGAGGGACTGAAGCTTTCTTT. Translated: CASSPSRHSPRGTEAFF. Filled out from reference TRBV19 and TRBJ1-1, the complete variable domain reads DGGITQSPKYLFRKEGQNVTLSCEQNLNHDAMYWYRQDPGQGLRLIYYSQIVNDFQKGDIAEGYSVSREKKESFPLTVTSAQKNPTAFYLCASSPSRHSPRGTEAFFGQGTRLTVV.

The CDR3 DNA reads TGTGCCAGCTCACCAGGGGGGGATCAGCCCCAGCATTTT. It yields the protein CASSPGGDQPQHF. This rearrangement joins TRBV18 to TRBJ1-5; D is perhaps TRBD1 (5 bases). This CDR3 region has 13 residues. Germline lookup yields CDR1 KGHSH and CDR2 LQKENI. V was pared by 2 bases and J by 5 bases, with 7 bases between.

The V gene is TRBV28, the J gene TRBJ2-7; 9 bases align to TRBD1. The trim removed 5 bases at V and 6 bases at J, leaving 8 bases unmatched. The CDR3 has 14 residues. Germline V CDR1 and CDR2: MDHEN, SYDVKM. CDR3 nucleotide sequence: TGTGCCAGCAGTACCGGGGACAGGGTGGCCGAGCAGTACTTC. This gives the protein CASSTGDRVAEQYF.